These T cell receptor beta chains were read from a single sample in a study of beta chain features in type 1 diabetes. Measured with immunoSEQ multiplex PCR; TCRdb has only the in-frame clones, and not every one. The sample has some 280,000 clones; roughly an eighth are singletons. The sample consisted of naive CD4+ T cells from blood. These TCRs come from a man under 40 with type 1 diabetes. Both conserved end residues are part of each CDR3. D genes are given only for firm matches. The size entry is marked missing in some rows and otherwise reads once, few, many or a size class.

TRBJ1-1 TRBV7-2 TRBD1 . CASSLTTGDTEAFF TGTGCCAGCAGCTTAACAACAGGGGACACTGAAGCTTTCTTT
TRBJ2-4 TRBV13 . . CASSLLATFGNIQYF TGTGCCAGCAGCTTATTAGCCACCTTCGGGAACATTCAGTACTTC
TRBJ2-5 TRBV28 . . CASSSQVRETQYF TGTGCCAGCAGTTCCCAGGTCCGGGAGACCCAGTACTTC
TRBJ2-7 TRBV28 TRBD1 few CASSSPPGQGTYEQYF TGTGCCAGCAGTTCCCCACCGGGACAGGGAACCTACGAGCAGTACTTC
TRBJ2-1 TRBV7-3 TRBD2 . CASSLNSRSSGGNEQFF TGTGCCAGCAGCTTAAATTCTCGGTCTAGCGGGGGCAATGAGCAGTTCTTC
TRBJ2-3 TRBV6-6 TRBD2 few CASTPTTSGTDTQYF TGTGCCAGCACCCCGACGACTAGCGGAACAGATACGCAGTATTTT
TRBJ2-3 TRBV11-2 . . CASSLGTLASTDTQYF TGTGCCAGCAGCTTAGGCACCCTTGCGAGCACAGATACGCAGTATTTT
TRBJ2-1 TRBV7-2 . . CASSLVLGSSYNEQFF TGTGCCAGCAGCTTAGTGCTGGGGAGCTCCTACAATGAGCAGTTCTTC
TRBJ2-3 TRBV7-2 . . CASSRERAITDTQYF TGTGCCAGCAGCCGGGAGCGGGCTATCACAGATACGCAGTATTTT
TRBJ1-1 TRBV18 . few CASSPGQNTEAFF TGTGCCAGCTCACCCGGACAGAACACTGAAGCTTTCTTT
TRBJ2-2 TRBV4-2 . . CASSQPTSSAGELFF TGTGCCAGCAGCCAACCCACTAGTAGCGCGGGGGAGCTGTTTTTT
TRBJ2-5 TRBV9 . . CASSVSGSKETQYF TGTGCCAGCAGCGTAAGCGGCTCGAAGGAGACCCAGTACTTC
TRBJ2-3 TRBV28 TRBD2 . CASSFPGLAGSSQYF TGTGCCAGCAGTTTTCCCGGACTAGCGGGATCTTCGCAGTATTTT
TRBJ1-1 TRBV20-1 . . CSALVGTEAFF TGCAGTGCCTTGGTCGGCACTGAAGCTTTCTTT
TRBJ2-5 TRBV5-1 TRBD2 . CASSLVSGRYQETQYF TGCGCCAGCAGCTTGGTGAGCGGGAGGTACCAAGAGACCCAGTACTTC
TRBJ2-5 TRBV10-3 TRBD1 . CAISGQASGETQYF TGTGCCATCAGCGGACAGGCCTCTGGAGAGACCCAGTACTTC
TRBJ2-1 TRBV5-1 . . CASSKDSYNEQFF TGCGCCAGCAGCAAGGACAGCTACAATGAGCAGTTCTTC
TRBJ1-2 TRBV7-2 . . CASSLQVGYTF TGTGCCAGCAGCTTACAGGTTGGCTACACCTTC
TRBJ2-7 TRBV5-8 TRBD1 . CASSSGTVLYEQYF TGTGCCAGCAGCTCCGGGACAGTTTTATACGAGCAGTACTTC
TRBJ2-3 TRBV2 TRBD2 . CASSSLSGMTDTQYF TGTGCCAGCAGTTCCCTTAGCGGGATGACAGATACGCAGTATTTT
TRBJ2-5 TRBV7-2 TRBD2 few CASSRRTSGSAETQYF TGTGCCAGCAGCCGACGGACTAGCGGGAGTGCAGAGACCCAGTACTTC
TRBJ1-1 TRBV28 . . CASGKGGEETEAFF TGTGCCAGCGGAAAAGGAGGGGAAGAAACTGAAGCTTTCTTT
TRBJ2-3 TRBV25-1 . . CASSERHGGSDTQYF TGTGCCAGCAGTGAAAGGCATGGCGGCTCAGATACGCAGTATTTT
TRBJ2-2 TRBV5-1 TRBD1 few CASSFETGTGELFF TGCGCCAGCAGCTTCGAGACAGGGACCGGGGAGCTGTTTTTT
TRBJ1-5 TRBV6-6 . few CASSNLGRYNQPQHF TGTGCCAGCAGTAACCTGGGCAGGTACAATCAGCCCCAGCATTTT
TRBJ2-3 TRBV29-1 . few CSALAPGADTQYF TGCAGCGCTTTGGCCCCTGGAGCAGATACGCAGTATTTT
TRBJ1-5 TRBV18 TRBD1 few CASSPDRADQPQHF TGTGCCAGCTCACCAGACAGGGCAGATCAGCCCCAGCATTTT
TRBJ1-1 TRBV19 TRBD1 few CASSIDRGTEAFF TGTGCCAGTAGTATCGACAGGGGCACAGAAGCTTTCTTT
TRBJ2-1 TRBV7-2 TRBD2 . CASSLGLASYNEQFF TGTGCCAGCAGCTTGGGACTAGCATCCTACAATGAGCAGTTCTTC